The rows below give T cell receptor beta chains drawn from one sample of a study of blood T cell repertoires in COVID-19. Only in-frame clones appear in the TCRdb table, and some are missing; sequencing was by immunoSEQ multiplex PCR. The sample holds fewer than 200,000 clones, about 85% seen once. The sequenced material came from PBMCs or T cells enriched from blood (not recorded which). These receptors were collected from a woman in her thirties or forties with acute COVID-19. Each CDR3 is given with its conserved first and last residue. A D gene is named only where the DNA matches it firmly. Clone size appears in some rows only: once, few, many, or a class for an expanded clone.

TRBV3-1/TRBV3-2	-	-	TRBJ2-2	15	CASSQDELSTGELFF	TGTGCCAGCAGCCAAGATGAACTTTCCACCGGGGAGCTGTTTTTT
TRBV29-1	TRBD1	-	TRBJ1-2	13	CSVEGQGNYGYTF	TGCAGCGTTGAGGGACAGGGAAACTATGGCTACACCTTC
TRBV27	TRBD2	-	TRBJ2-7	15	CASSFSRDYLYEQYF	TGTGCCAGCAGTTTCTCCCGGGACTATCTCTACGAGCAGTACTTC
TRBV5-1	TRBD2	-	TRBJ2-1	15	CASSSIGGAYNEQFF	TGCGCCAGCAGCTCTATCGGGGGGGCCTACAATGAGCAGTTCTTC
TRBV28	-	-	TRBJ1-2	14	CATKRDGGGYGYTF	TGTGCCACCAAGCGGGATGGGGGAGGATATGGCTACACCTTC
TRBV7-9	-	-	TRBJ1-1	13	CASSLSPVPEAFF	TGTGCCAGCAGCTTATCCCCCGTTCCCGAAGCTTTCTTT
TRBV2	-	-	TRBJ1-5	13	CASSVIGDQPQHF	TGTGCCAGCAGTGTAATAGGGGATCAGCCCCAGCATTTT
TRBV6-1	TRBD2	-	TRBJ2-3	17	CASSESSGLSSTDTQYF	TGTGCCAGCAGTGAATCTAGCGGCCTTTCTAGCACAGATACGCAGTATTTT
TRBV18	-	once	TRBJ2-1	13	CASSPLDNNEQFF	TGTGCCAGCTCACCACTCGACAACAATGAGCAGTTCTTC
TRBV6-2/TRBV6-3	-	once	TRBJ1-5	14	CASSSTGDNQPQHF	TGTGCCAGCAGTTCGACAGGCGACAATCAGCCCCAGCATTTT
TRBV18	-	-	TRBJ1-5	15	CASSPGHNSNQPQHF	TGTGCCAGCTCACCGGGACATAATAGCAATCAGCCCCAGCATTTT
TRBV7-9	TRBD2	once	TRBJ2-3	14	CASSSGRTTDTQYF	TGTGCCAGCAGTAGCGGGAGGACCACAGATACGCAGTATTTT
TRBV25-1	TRBD1	-	TRBJ1-2	14	CASSTGARDYGYTF	TGTGCCAGCAGTACAGGGGCCCGAGACTATGGCTACACCTTC
TRBV11-2	-	-	TRBJ1-1	16	CASSLRSGYRNTEAFF	TGTGCCAGCAGCTTAAGGTCAGGGTACCGTAACACTGAAGCTTTCTTT
TRBV12-3/TRBV12-4	-	-	TRBJ1-1	12	CASSLRGTEAFF	TGTGCCAGCAGTTTAAGGGGCACTGAAGCTTTCTTT
TRBV3-1/TRBV3-2	TRBD2	-	TRBJ2-5	16	CASSQGGTGGRETQYF	TGTGCCAGCAGCCAAGGAGGTACGGGAGGGCGAGAGACCCAGTACTTC
TRBV24-1	-	-	TRBJ2-1	16	CATSDLAISSYNEQFF	TGTGCCACCAGTGATTTGGCGATAAGCTCCTACAATGAGCAGTTCTTC
TRBV2	-	-	TRBJ2-5	17	CASSDHPSLQVRETQYF	TGTGCCAGCAGTGACCACCCATCTCTACAAGTGAGGGAGACCCAGTACTTC
TRBV5-6	TRBD1	many	TRBJ1-2	15	CASSVDRGANYGYTF	TGTGCCAGCAGCGTGGACAGGGGAGCTAACTATGGCTACACCTTC
TRBV30	-	-	TRBJ2-2	13	CAWTPGSTGELFF	TGTGCCTGGACCCCCGGGAGCACCGGGGAGCTGTTTTTT
TRBV21-1	-	-	TRBJ2-1	12	CANLSGRNEQFF	TGTGCCAACCTTAGCGGGAGGAATGAGCAGTTCTTC
TRBV9	-	-	TRBJ1-2	15	CASSVVRVSAHGYTF	TGTGCCAGCAGCGTAGTGAGAGTGTCCGCTCATGGCTACACCTTC
TRBV6-1	-	-	TRBJ1-3	14	CASSEVYSGNTIYF	TGTGCCAGCAGTGAGGTCTACTCTGGAAACACCATATATTTT
TRBV12-3/TRBV12-4	-	-	TRBJ1-1	13	CASSFNRNTEAFF	TGTGCCAGCAGTTTTAACAGGAACACTGAAGCTTTCTTT
TRBV28	-	-	TRBJ1-2	8	CASGSYTF	TGTGCCAGCGGCTCCTACACCTTC
TRBV4-2	TRBD2	-	TRBJ2-2	16	CASSSRLAGGTGELFF	TGTGCCAGCAGCTCCCGACTAGCGGGAGGAACCGGGGAGCTGTTTTTT
TRBV7-9	TRBD2	-	TRBJ2-3	14	CASSSGLAGDTQYF	TGTGCCAGCAGTTCCGGACTAGCGGGAGATACGCAGTATTTT
TRBV7-9	TRBD1	few	TRBJ1-1	15	CASSYPDRGPAEAFF	TGTGCCAGCAGCTACCCTGACAGGGGGCCGGCTGAAGCTTTCTTT
TRBV4-2	TRBD2	-	TRBJ2-1	16	CASSQETSGSFNEQFF	TGTGCCAGCAGCCAAGAGACTAGCGGGAGTTTCAATGAGCAGTTCTTC
TRBV10-3	TRBD1	-	TRBJ2-3	16	CAANRGMQMSTDTQYF	TGTGCCGCTAACAGGGGGATGCAGATGAGCACAGATACGCAGTATTTT
TRBV24-1	-	-	TRBJ2-3	14	CATSDQGKGDTQYF	TGTGCCACCAGTGATCAGGGGAAAGGAGATACGCAGTATTTT
TRBV3-1/TRBV3-2	-	-	TRBJ2-7	14	CASSQRGTLPEQYF	TGTGCCAGCAGCCAACGAGGGACACTCCCCGAGCAGTACTTC
TRBV30	TRBD1	-	TRBJ1-1	13	CAWLDRGNTEAFF	TGTGCCTGGCTGGACAGGGGGAACACTGAAGCTTTCTTT
TRBV13	-	-	TRBJ1-4	15	CASSSAGRAFEKLFF	TGTGCCAGCAGCTCAGCGGGTCGGGCTTTTGAAAAACTGTTTTTT
TRBV30	TRBD1	-	TRBJ2-1	16	CAWTGTGGAGREEQFF	TGTGCCTGGACAGGGACAGGGGGCGCAGGTAGAGAGGAGCAGTTCTTC
TRBV20-1	-	-	TRBJ1-5	12	CSASSGNQPQHF	TGCAGTGCTAGTTCAGGAAATCAGCCCCAGCATTTT
TRBV10-3	-	-	TRBJ1-5	14	CAISAGNSNQPQHF	TGTGCCATCAGTGCGGGAAATAGCAATCAGCCCCAGCATTTT
TRBV6-5	-	-	TRBJ1-1	15	CATRSGAGGDTEAFF	TGTGCCACCCGATCGGGGGCCGGGGGGGACACTGAAGCTTTCTTT
TRBV7-8	TRBD2	-	TRBJ2-1	15	CASSLVERGYNEQFF	TGTGCCAGCAGCTTAGTGGAGCGGGGATACAATGAGCAGTTCTTC
TRBV4-1	-	-	TRBJ2-4	16	CASSQDPGTLGTIQYF	TGCGCCAGCAGCCAAGACCCCGGGACATTAGGAACCATTCAGTACTTC
TRBV27	-	-	TRBJ1-1	13	CASSLPGNTEAFF	TGTGCCAGCAGTTTGCCGGGGAACACTGAAGCTTTCTTT
TRBV19	TRBD1	-	TRBJ1-5	16	CASSITGQGYSQPQHF	TGTGCCAGTAGTATTACGGGACAGGGGTATAGTCAGCCCCAGCATTTT
TRBV27	TRBD2	-	TRBJ2-7	16	CASSSVTSGRANEQYF	TGTGCCAGCAGTTCCGTGACTAGCGGGAGGGCCAACGAGCAGTACTTC
TRBV15	-	-	TRBJ1-6	16	CATSNATVSRNSPLHF	TGTGCCACCAGCAACGCGACAGTATCTCGAAATTCACCCCTCCACTTT
TRBV4-1	TRBD1	-	TRBJ1-4	16	CASSQAGTGFNEKLFF	TGCGCCAGCAGCCAAGCAGGGACAGGTTTTAATGAAAAACTGTTTTTT
TRBV3-1/TRBV3-2	-	-	TRBJ1-2	15	CASSQDDGYIYGYTF	TGTGCCAGCAGCCAAGATGACGGGTACATCTATGGCTACACCTTC
TRBV27	TRBD1	-	TRBJ1-2	15	CASSRDPGQGYGYTF	TGTGCCAGCAGTCGCGACCCCGGACAGGGCTATGGCTACACCTTC
TRBV7-2	TRBD1	few	TRBJ2-7	14	CASSLDRGIGEQYF	TGTGCCAGCAGCTTAGACAGGGGGATTGGTGAGCAGTACTTC
TRBV23-1	-	-	TRBJ1-1	16	CASSQYLGTPGKIAFF	TGCGCCAGCAGTCAATACCTCGGGACTCCGGGAAAAATAGCTTTCTTT
TRBV11-2	-	-	TRBJ1-5	13	CASSQSSVQPQHF	TGTGCCAGCAGTCAATCCAGCGTCCAGCCCCAGCATTTT
TRBV18	-	-	TRBJ1-3	15	CASSPPGQAGNTIYF	TGTGCCAGCTCACCACCGGGACAAGCTGGAAACACCATATATTTT
TRBV19	-	-	TRBJ2-3	16	CASSIGSSVSTDTQYF	TGTGCCAGTAGTATAGGAAGTAGCGTCAGCACAGATACGCAGTATTTT
TRBV7-9	TRBD2	few	TRBJ2-2	15	CASSRSGRTSGELFF	TGTGCCAGCAGCCGAAGCGGGAGGACTTCCGGGGAGCTGTTTTTT
TRBV3-1/TRBV3-2	-	-	TRBJ1-5	13	CASSQGAYQPQHF	TGTGCCAGCAGCCAAGGTGCGTATCAGCCCCAGCATTTT